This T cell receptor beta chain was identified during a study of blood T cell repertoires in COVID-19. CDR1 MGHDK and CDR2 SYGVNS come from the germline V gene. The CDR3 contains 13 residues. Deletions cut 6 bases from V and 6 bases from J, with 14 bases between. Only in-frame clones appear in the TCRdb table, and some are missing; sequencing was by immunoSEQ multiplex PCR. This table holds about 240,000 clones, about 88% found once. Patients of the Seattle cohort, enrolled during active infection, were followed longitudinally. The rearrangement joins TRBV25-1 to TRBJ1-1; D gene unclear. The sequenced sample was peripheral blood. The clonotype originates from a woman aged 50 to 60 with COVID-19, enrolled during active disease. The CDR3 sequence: CASRLRKSAEAFF. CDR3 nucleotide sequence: TGTGCCAGCAGGCTGAGGAAGAGCGCTGAAGCTTTCTTT.